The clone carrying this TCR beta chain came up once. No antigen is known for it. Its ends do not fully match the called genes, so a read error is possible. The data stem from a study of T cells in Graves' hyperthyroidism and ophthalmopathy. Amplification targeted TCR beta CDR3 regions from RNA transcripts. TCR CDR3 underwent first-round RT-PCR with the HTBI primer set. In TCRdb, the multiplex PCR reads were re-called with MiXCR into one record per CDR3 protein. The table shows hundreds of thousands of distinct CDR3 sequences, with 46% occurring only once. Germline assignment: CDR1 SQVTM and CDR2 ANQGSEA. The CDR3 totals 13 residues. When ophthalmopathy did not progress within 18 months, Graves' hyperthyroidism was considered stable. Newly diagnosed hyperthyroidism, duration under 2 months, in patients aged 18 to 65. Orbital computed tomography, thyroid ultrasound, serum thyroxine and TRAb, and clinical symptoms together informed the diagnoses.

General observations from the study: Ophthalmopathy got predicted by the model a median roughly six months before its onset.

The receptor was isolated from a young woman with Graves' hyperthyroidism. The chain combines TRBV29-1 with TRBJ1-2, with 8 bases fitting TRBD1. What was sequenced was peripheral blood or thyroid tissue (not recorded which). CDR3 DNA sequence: TGTGCCTGGGACAAACCGGACAGGGATGGCTACACCTTC. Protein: CAWDKPDRDGYTF.